A selection of T cell receptor beta chains follows, all from one sample in a study of T cell responses to AZD1222 COVID-19 vaccine. Profiled with immunoSEQ multiplex PCR; TCRdb holds only in-frame clones, not every one. The profile shows about 140,000 clones, roughly nine tenths of them singletons. The source was peripheral blood, collected on day 0 of AZD1222 vaccination. These receptors were obtained from an adult in good health. Both conserved end residues are part of each CDR3. Fields, in order: V gene, J gene, clone size, D gene, CDR3 protein, CDR3 DNA. The D gene is left open where the match is weak. Where a row states a size, it is once, few, many or the class of an expanded clone; other rows omit it.

v_gene: TRBV5-5
j_gene: TRBJ1-4
abundance: once
d_gene: NA
CDR3aa: CASSRWRDQGEKLFF
CDR3nt: TGTGCCAGCAGCCGCTGGAGGGATCAAGGTGAAAAACTGTTTTTT

v_gene: TRBV9
j_gene: TRBJ2-1
abundance: NA
d_gene: TRBD1
CDR3aa: CASSVEERTGYNEQFF
CDR3nt: TGTGCCAGCAGCGTAGAAGAAAGGACAGGCTACAATGAGCAGTTCTTC

v_gene: TRBV4-3
j_gene: TRBJ2-1
abundance: NA
d_gene: TRBD1
CDR3aa: CASSQLSGQGYNEQFF
CDR3nt: TGCGCCAGCAGCCAACTGTCTGGACAGGGATACAATGAGCAGTTCTTC

v_gene: TRBV2
j_gene: TRBJ2-1
abundance: NA
d_gene: TRBD2
CDR3aa: CASSAQGLANNEQFF
CDR3nt: TGTGCCAGCAGTGCGCAAGGACTAGCCAACAATGAGCAGTTCTTC

v_gene: TRBV2
j_gene: TRBJ1-5
abundance: NA
d_gene: NA
CDR3aa: CASSARNQPQHF
CDR3nt: TGTGCCAGCAGTGCACGGAATCAGCCCCAGCATTTT

v_gene: TRBV19
j_gene: TRBJ1-2
abundance: NA
d_gene: NA
CDR3aa: CASSIGFGYTF
CDR3nt: TGTGCCAGTAGTATCGGGTTTGGCTACACCTTC

v_gene: TRBV18
j_gene: TRBJ2-1
abundance: NA
d_gene: TRBD2
CDR3aa: CASSSRLAEHIYNEQFF
CDR3nt: TGTGCCAGCTCATCCCGACTAGCGGAGCACATATACAATGAGCAGTTCTTC

v_gene: TRBV28
j_gene: TRBJ1-2
abundance: NA
d_gene: NA
CDR3aa: CASRERVYGYTF
CDR3nt: TGTGCCAGCAGGGAGAGGGTCTATGGCTACACCTTC

v_gene: TRBV5-6
j_gene: TRBJ1-3
abundance: NA
d_gene: NA
CDR3aa: CASSFMGALSGNTIYF
CDR3nt: TGTGCCAGCAGCTTCATGGGGGCCCTATCTGGAAACACCATATATTTT

v_gene: TRBV7-2
j_gene: TRBJ2-7
abundance: NA
d_gene: TRBD1
CDR3aa: CASSSGTAPRQYF
CDR3nt: TGTGCCAGCAGCTCCGGGACAGCGCCCCGGCAGTACTTC

v_gene: TRBV9
j_gene: TRBJ2-5
abundance: NA
d_gene: NA
CDR3aa: CASSVGTLQETQYF
CDR3nt: TGTGCCAGCAGCGTAGGTACTCTCCAAGAGACCCAGTACTTC

v_gene: TRBV7-3
j_gene: TRBJ1-3
abundance: NA
d_gene: TRBD1
CDR3aa: CASSSHDRGGFLAPGNTIYF
CDR3nt: TGTGCCAGCAGCTCCCACGACAGGGGCGGTTTCCTTGCCCCCGGAAACACCATATATTTT

v_gene: TRBV3-1/TRBV3-2
j_gene: TRBJ2-2
abundance: NA
d_gene: NA
CDR3aa: CASRQGGVGGELFF
CDR3nt: TGTGCCAGCCGACAGGGCGGGGTCGGCGGGGAGCTGTTTTTT

v_gene: TRBV5-6
j_gene: TRBJ1-2
abundance: NA
d_gene: TRBD1
CDR3aa: CASSPGGGQGAIGYTF
CDR3nt: TGTGCCAGCAGCCCAGGCGGTGGACAGGGGGCGATTGGCTACACCTTC

v_gene: TRBV2
j_gene: TRBJ1-1
abundance: NA
d_gene: NA
CDR3aa: CASSEQTHVTEAFF
CDR3nt: TGTGCCAGCAGTGAACAGACCCATGTCACTGAAGCTTTCTTT

v_gene: TRBV24-1
j_gene: TRBJ1-6
abundance: NA
d_gene: NA
CDR3aa: CATSDYQGTLHF
CDR3nt: TGTGCCACCAGTGATTACCAGGGTACCCTCCACTTT

v_gene: TRBV28
j_gene: TRBJ1-5
abundance: NA
d_gene: NA
CDR3aa: CASSFISGSINQPQHF
CDR3nt: TGTGCCAGCAGTTTTATTAGCGGGTCGATCAATCAGCCCCAGCATTTT

v_gene: TRBV5-1
j_gene: TRBJ2-5
abundance: NA
d_gene: TRBD2
CDR3aa: CASSLGSPSGAQGTQYF
CDR3nt: TGCGCCAGCAGCTTGGGATCCCCTAGCGGGGCCCAAGGCACCCAGTACTTC

v_gene: TRBV15
j_gene: TRBJ2-1
abundance: NA
d_gene: NA
CDR3aa: CATSRELVPRYNEQFF
CDR3nt: TGTGCCACCAGCAGAGAGTTAGTCCCGAGGTACAATGAGCAGTTCTTC

v_gene: TRBV6-2/TRBV6-3
j_gene: TRBJ1-6
abundance: NA
d_gene: NA
CDR3aa: CASSPHEARSPLHF
CDR3nt: TGTGCCAGCAGTCCCCACGAAGCCCGTTCACCCCTCCACTTT

v_gene: TRBV4-1
j_gene: TRBJ2-1
abundance: NA
d_gene: NA
CDR3aa: CASSQDPGDNEQFF
CDR3nt: TGCGCCAGCAGCCAAGATCCCGGGGACAATGAGCAGTTCTTC

v_gene: TRBV7-8
j_gene: TRBJ1-4
abundance: once
d_gene: TRBD1
CDR3aa: CASSLDWDRGEKLFF
CDR3nt: TGTGCCAGCAGCTTAGATTGGGACAGGGGCGAAAAACTGTTTTTT

v_gene: TRBV9
j_gene: TRBJ2-1
abundance: NA
d_gene: NA
CDR3aa: CASSPGNGPYNEQFF
CDR3nt: TGTGCCAGCAGCCCTGGGAACGGCCCTTACAATGAGCAGTTCTTC

v_gene: TRBV9
j_gene: TRBJ1-4
abundance: NA
d_gene: NA
CDR3aa: CASSVNGQPTNEKLFF
CDR3nt: TGTGCCAGCAGCGTCAATGGGCAACCAACTAATGAAAAACTGTTTTTT

v_gene: TRBV11-1
j_gene: TRBJ2-2
abundance: NA
d_gene: NA
CDR3aa: CASRSKGDLNTGELFF
CDR3nt: TGTGCCAGCAGGTCAAAGGGGGATCTGAACACCGGGGAGCTGTTTTTT

v_gene: TRBV7-9
j_gene: TRBJ1-6
abundance: NA
d_gene: NA
CDR3aa: CASSRLGDNSPLHF
CDR3nt: TGTGCCAGCAGTCGACTTGGGGATAATTCACCCCTCCACTTT

v_gene: TRBV3-1/TRBV3-2
j_gene: TRBJ2-3
abundance: NA
d_gene: NA
CDR3aa: CASSQFRVSEGRRTDTQYF
CDR3nt: TGTGCCAGCAGCCAATTCAGAGTCTCGGAGGGACGCCGCACAGATACGCAGTATTTT

v_gene: TRBV28
j_gene: TRBJ2-1
abundance: NA
d_gene: TRBD1
CDR3aa: CASTLAGTGYNEQFF
CDR3nt: TGTGCCAGCACTCTAGCCGGGACAGGCTACAATGAGCAGTTCTTC

v_gene: TRBV28
j_gene: TRBJ2-3
abundance: NA
d_gene: NA
CDR3aa: CASSPVPGRHMDTQYF
CDR3nt: TGTGCCAGCAGTCCGGTGCCGGGACGGCACATGGATACGCAGTATTTT

v_gene: TRBV9
j_gene: TRBJ2-5
abundance: NA
d_gene: TRBD1
CDR3aa: CASSNTGGRETQYF
CDR3nt: TGTGCCAGCAGCAACACAGGGGGCCGGGAGACCCAGTACTTC

v_gene: TRBV2
j_gene: TRBJ1-6
abundance: NA
d_gene: NA
CDR3aa: CASITDGNSPLHF
CDR3nt: TGTGCCAGCATTACGGACGGAAATTCACCCCTCCACTTT

v_gene: TRBV12-5
j_gene: TRBJ1-1
abundance: NA
d_gene: NA
CDR3aa: CASGLVLNTEAFF
CDR3nt: TGTGCTAGTGGTTTGGTACTCAACACTGAAGCTTTCTTT

v_gene: TRBV18
j_gene: TRBJ2-7
abundance: NA
d_gene: NA
CDR3aa: CASSPTLYEQYF
CDR3nt: TGTGCCAGCTCACCGACCCTCTACGAGCAGTACTTC

v_gene: TRBV28
j_gene: TRBJ2-5
abundance: NA
d_gene: TRBD2
CDR3aa: CASSLGLAGLQETQYF
CDR3nt: TGTGCCAGCAGTCTTGGACTAGCGGGGCTCCAAGAGACCCAGTACTTC

v_gene: TRBV7-2
j_gene: TRBJ2-1
abundance: NA
d_gene: NA
CDR3aa: CASSTYGGNEQFF
CDR3nt: TGTGCCAGCAGCACATACGGGGGCAATGAGCAGTTCTTC

v_gene: TRBV6-6
j_gene: TRBJ1-2
abundance: NA
d_gene: TRBD1
CDR3aa: CASSTPSTGNYGYTF
CDR3nt: TGTGCCAGCAGCACACCTTCGACAGGGAACTATGGCTACACCTTC

v_gene: TRBV7-9
j_gene: TRBJ1-2
abundance: few
d_gene: TRBD1
CDR3aa: CASSLAGTGDFLGYTF
CDR3nt: TGTGCCAGCAGCTTAGCCGGGACAGGGGACTTTTTGGGCTACACCTTC

v_gene: TRBV7-2
j_gene: TRBJ1-1
abundance: NA
d_gene: NA
CDR3aa: CASSLVGNTEAFF
CDR3nt: TGTGCCAGCAGCTTAGTCGGGAACACTGAAGCTTTCTTT

v_gene: TRBV7-3
j_gene: TRBJ2-2
abundance: NA
d_gene: NA
CDR3aa: CASSSYPPGKLFF
CDR3nt: TGTGCCAGCAGCTCCTACCCCCCCGGGAAGCTGTTTTTT

v_gene: TRBV19
j_gene: TRBJ2-1
abundance: NA
d_gene: TRBD1
CDR3aa: CASSTGTGGSSYNEQFF
CDR3nt: TGTGCCAGTAGTACCGGGACAGGGGGCAGCTCCTACAATGAGCAGTTCTTC

v_gene: TRBV4-2
j_gene: TRBJ2-3
abundance: few
d_gene: TRBD2
CDR3aa: CASRQGRGGTDTQYF
CDR3nt: TGTGCCAGCAGGCAAGGACGGGGGGGCACAGATACGCAGTATTTT

v_gene: TRBV4-3
j_gene: TRBJ1-6
abundance: few
d_gene: TRBD1
CDR3aa: CASSQEAGQGGTPLHF
CDR3nt: TGCGCCAGCAGCCAAGAAGCGGGACAGGGGGGGACACCCCTCCACTTT

v_gene: TRBV7-8
j_gene: TRBJ2-3
abundance: NA
d_gene: NA
CDR3aa: CASSPQTTSTDTQYF
CDR3nt: TGTGCCAGCAGCCCTCAGACTACCAGCACAGATACGCAGTATTTT

v_gene: TRBV5-4
j_gene: TRBJ2-1
abundance: NA
d_gene: NA
CDR3aa: CASSLDGGTAQRWQFF
CDR3nt: TGTGCCAGCAGCTTGGACGGCGGGACAGCCCAGCGATGGCAGTTCTTC

v_gene: TRBV18
j_gene: TRBJ1-2
abundance: NA
d_gene: NA
CDR3aa: CASSPRMPQSLNYGYTF
CDR3nt: TGTGCCAGCTCACCCCGCATGCCTCAATCCTTAAACTATGGCTACACCTTC

v_gene: TRBV27
j_gene: TRBJ1-2
abundance: NA
d_gene: NA
CDR3aa: CASSFGGPRHYGYTF
CDR3nt: TGTGCCAGCAGTTTTGGGGGGCCCCGGCACTATGGCTACACCTTC

v_gene: TRBV4-1
j_gene: TRBJ1-6
abundance: NA
d_gene: NA
CDR3aa: CASSQVRVLQNSPLHF
CDR3nt: TGCGCCAGCAGCCAAGTACGAGTCTTACAAAATTCACCCCTCCACTTT